The 28 T cell receptor beta chains reported below all come from one sample, sequenced in a study. TCRdb processed the 5' RACE reads anew with MiXCR; each CDR3 protein has one entry. The sample has 62,000 or so distinct CDR3 sequences, nearly 30% seen once. Sequenced material: tumor-infiltrating naive CD4+ T cells sorted from the breast tumor. Subset meaning: naive CD4+ T cells, CD4+CD45RA+CD25-. The receptors here all came from a female donor with breast cancer.

Only a few counts were recorded for this clonotype. This chain connects TRBV6-1 to TRBJ2-6, with 8 bases matching TRBD1. In germline, CDR1 is MNHNS, CDR2 SASEGT. The CDR3 has 16 residues. V lost 2 bases, J lost 0 bases, and 0 bases stayed unmatched. CDR3 sequence: CASSEQGASGANVLTF. The CDR3 nucleotides read TGTGCCAGCAGTGAACAGGGGGCCTCTGGGGCCAACGTCCTGACTTTC.

The CDR3 DNA sequence: TGCAGTGCTACCCCCTGTCTTGTGGTCGGCACCGGGGAGCTGTTTTTT. It encodes CSATPCLVVGTGELFF. V and J are TRBV20-1 and TRBJ2-2; D is ambiguous. Germline values: CDR1 DFQATT, CDR2 SNEGSKA (reference sequence). The CDR3 extends over 16 amino acids. Trimming left V 4 bases short and J 4 bases short, with 19 bases between.

This clonotype was seen repeatedly, ten times or more. The chain uses TRBV5-1 and TRBJ2-7; D remains ambiguous. The V gene's germline CDR1 is SGHRS and CDR2 YFSETQ. The CDR3 has 11 amino acids. The V and J ends lost 1 base and 5 bases respectively, with 4 bases between them. The CDR3 nucleotides are TGCGCCAGCAGCTTGAACAACGAGCAGTACTTC. Protein product: CASSLNNEQYF.

This clonotype occurred a few times. This chain uses TRBV5-1 with TRBJ2-1; 11 nucleotides match TRBD1. The germline V gene has CDR1 SGHRS and CDR2 YFSETQ. The CDR3 extends over 14 amino acids. V gave up 2 bases and J gave up 6 bases; unmatched junction bases: 1. The CDR3 region is CASSLGTGGNEQFF. For the CDR3, the DNA is TGCGCCAGCAGCTTAGGGACAGGGGGCAATGAGCAGTTCTTC.

There are many counts of this clonotype. J is TRBJ1-6 and V is TRBV9; D may be TRBD1 (6 bases). V was shortened by 4 bases and J by 5 bases, with 13 bases between the two germline ends. Germline assignment: CDR1 SGDLS and CDR2 YYNGEE. The CDR3 contains 15 residues. This CDR3 reads CASSFQTGHNSPLHF. In DNA form, the CDR3 reads TGTGCCAGCAGCTTCCAGACAGGTCATAATTCACCCCTCCACTTT.

The V gene is TRBV20-1, the J gene TRBJ2-3; D may match TRBD1 or TRBD2 (5 bases each). The CDR3 extends over 14 amino acids. Germline CDR1 reads DFQATT; CDR2 reads SNEGSKA (reference sequence). The V and J ends lost 4 bases and 4 bases respectively, with 15 bases between them. CDR3 in DNA: TGCAGTGCTACCGGGGCCTATTACTCAGATACGCAGTATTTT. As protein: CSATGAYYSDTQYF.

The chain employs TRBV10-3 and TRBJ2-2, with 7 bases aligning to TRBD1. Germline V CDR1 and CDR2: ENHRY, SYGVKD. The CDR3 has 14 amino acids. The trim removed 4 bases at V and 4 bases at J, leaving 3 bases unmatched. The CDR3 here is CAISGTGSTGELFF. The CDR3 region has the DNA TGTGCCATCAGTGGGACAGGATCCACCGGGGAGCTGTTTTTT.

The chain uses TRBV4-1 and TRBJ1-1; D unclear. V lost 0 bases and J lost 8, with 13 bases in between. The germline V gene has CDR1 MGHRA and CDR2 YSYEKL. CDR3 length: 14 amino acids. The CDR3 loop is CASSQEQSKTEAFF. In DNA, the CDR3 is TGCGCCAGCAGCCAAGAGCAGAGTAAGACAGAAGCTTTCTTT.

The chain uses TRBV5-1 and TRBJ1-1, with D perhaps matching TRBD1 (6 bases). There are 15 residues in the CDR3. Germline CDR1 reads SGHRS; CDR2 reads YFSETQ. Deletions cut 4 bases from V and 1 base from J, with 14 bases between. CDR3 residues: CASSLRQGQNTEAFF. CDR3 coding DNA: TGCGCCAGCAGCCTCAGGCAGGGGCAGAACACTGAAGCTTTCTTT.

This clonotype was observed a handful of times. V and J are TRBV5-1 and TRBJ2-1; TRBD1 matches 9 bases. The germline V gene has CDR1 SGHRS and CDR2 YFSETQ. The length of the CDR3 is 16 residues. V shed 0 bases, J shed 3 bases, and the junction held 4 bases outside the gene matches. CDR3 sequence reads: CASSLGDRENYNEQFF. Written as DNA, the CDR3 is TGCGCCAGCAGCTTGGGGGACAGGGAAAACTACAATGAGCAGTTCTTC.

This chain connects TRBV7-9 to TRBJ2-7; D may match TRBD1 or TRBD2 (5 bases each). Germline V gene data show CDR1 as SEHNR and CDR2 as FQNEAQ (reference sequence). Trimming left V 4 bases short and J 7 bases short, with 14 bases between. The CDR3 extends over 13 amino acids. The CDR3 protein is CASSSGPPGEQYF. The CDR3 bases are TGTGCCAGCAGCTCGGGACCGCCGGGGGAGCAGTACTTC.

The chain links TRBV2 to TRBJ1-1; D perhaps matches TRBD1 (5 bases). Trimming stripped 2 bases from V and 9 bases from J, with 13 bases between. From germline, CDR1 is SNHLY and CDR2 FYNNEI. The CDR3 is made up of 13 amino acids. The CDR3 DNA reads as TGTGCCAGCAGTGAAAGAGGGGCGTTAAAAGCTTTCTTT. It specifies CASSERGALKAFF.

In its sample, this clonotype was seen a few times. V and J are TRBV15 and TRBJ2-3, with 8 bases fitting TRBD1. Germline V lookup: CDR1 LNHNV, CDR2 YYDKDF (reference sequence). J lost 2 bases, V lost 8 bases, and 6 bases had no gene match. CDR3 length: 14 amino acids. The CDR3 sequence: CATRQGTATDTQYF. CDR3 nucleotides: TGTGCCACCCGACAGGGGACAGCCACAGATACGCAGTATTTT. Together with reference TRBV15 and TRBJ2-3, the CDR3 gives the full variable domain: DAMVIQNPRYQVTQFGKPVTLSCSQTLNHNVMYWYQQKSSQAPKLLFHYYDKDFNNEADTPDNFQSRRPNTSFCFLDIRSPGLGDTAMYLCATRQGTATDTQYFGPGTRLTVL.

The chain links TRBV6-5 to TRBJ2-5; TRBD2 matches 8 bases. V shed 7 bases, J shed 5 bases, and the junction held 15 bases outside the gene matches. CDR1 and CDR2 (germline): MNHEY, SVGAGI. The CDR3 runs 16 residues. CDR3 region: CASIRTSGFGPETQYF. CDR3 nucleotides: TGTGCCAGCATACGAACTAGCGGATTCGGGCCGGAGACCCAGTACTTC.

This chain uses TRBV11-2 with TRBJ2-2; no clear D. The CDR3 contains 15 residues. Trimming took 3 bases from V and 5 from J, leaving 13 bases between them. Germline V gene lookup returns CDR1 SGHAT and CDR2 FQNNGV. The CDR3 nucleotides are TGTGCCAGCAGCTTGGTTCGGGCGGCTACCGGGGAGCTGTTTTTT. Protein sequence: CASSLVRAATGELFF.

The chain links TRBV6-5 to TRBJ1-5, with 9 positions matching TRBD1. This CDR3 contains 17 residues. V lost 4 bases, J lost 0 bases, and 7 bases stayed unmatched. Germline V CDR1 and CDR2: MNHEY, SVGAGI. This CDR3 reads CASSLTGGEYSNQPQHF. In DNA form, the CDR3 reads TGTGCCAGCAGTTTGACAGGGGGAGAATATAGCAATCAGCCCCAGCATTTT.

The gene calls are TRBV9 and TRBJ2-1; 9 bases are a match to TRBD2. Germline loops: CDR1 SGDLS, CDR2 YYNGEE. Germline trimming cut 0 bases from V and 4 bases from J; bases unmatched to any gene: 5. CDR3 length: 16 amino acids. The CDR3, as DNA: TGTGCCAGCAGCGTAGAGGGACTAGCTCAATACAATGAGCAGTTCTTC. Its translation is CASSVEGLAQYNEQFF.

This clonotype was seen repeatedly, ten times or more. The chain carries TRBV5-5 and TRBJ2-1; D not resolved. Trimming cost V 0 bases and J 9 bases, with 7 bases left between them. Per the germline V gene, CDR1 is SGHKS and CDR2 is YYEKEE (reference sequence). The CDR3 consists of 12 residues. The CDR3, as DNA: TGTGCCAGCAGCTTGGCCTTGACTGAGCAGTTCTTC. It codes for CASSLALTEQFF.

V usage is TRBV5-6 and J usage is TRBJ1-1, with unresolved D. Trimming removed 2 bases from V and 7 bases from J, with 6 bases in between. The CDR3 spans 11 residues. Germline V gene sequence: CDR1 SGHDT, CDR2 YYEEEE. CDR3 DNA: TGTGCCAGCAGCTTAGAGTTTGAAGCTTTCTTT. Its protein is CASSLEFEAFF.

Written as DNA, the CDR3 is TGTGCCAGCAACAAGGGAGGGTCACCCCTCCACTTT. Translated, it gives CASNKGGSPLHF. The V gene is TRBV28, the J gene TRBJ1-6, with no clear D. CDR3 size: 12 residues. From germline, CDR1 is MDHEN and CDR2 SYDVKM. V lost 7 bases to trimming and J lost 10 bases, with 11 bases between them.

This clonotype was detected only a few times. An end of the junction differs from the germline gene, which may be a read error. The chain links TRBV2 to TRBJ1-3, with TRBD1 as a possible D gene (6 bases). The CDR3 is made up of 13 amino acids. Germline V gives CDR1 SNHLY, CDR2 FYNNEI. The CDR3 DNA follows: TGTGCCAGCCAACAGGGCTCTGGAAACACCACATATTTT. This encodes CASQQGSGNTTYF.

The rearrangement uses TRBV2 and TRBJ2-5, with D hard to call. The CDR3 loop spans 13 amino acids. Trimming took off 5 bases at V and 5 bases at J, with 12 bases between the two ends. Germline V gives CDR1 SNHLY, CDR2 FYNNEI. DNA for the CDR3: TGTGCCAGCAGTAGCCTAACGAGTGAGACCCAGTACTTC. Its translation is CASSSLTSETQYF.

This chain connects TRBV6-1 to TRBJ1-4; D perhaps matches TRBD1 (5 bases). CDR1 is MNHNS, CDR2 SASEGT, per germline. Trimming removed 3 bases from V and 7 bases from J, with 9 bases in between. This CDR3 contains 13 residues. The CDR3 nucleotides are TGTGCCAGCAGTGAGGATAGGGGTGAAAAACTGTTTTTT. Protein sequence: CASSEDRGEKLFF.

This clonotype occurred a few times. This chain links TRBV6-6 with TRBJ1-5, with D tentatively TRBD1 (6 bases). The germline gives CDR1 MNHNY, CDR2 SVGAGI (reference sequence). The V gene lost 5 bases and the J gene lost 4 bases, with 12 bases spanning the gap. The CDR3 has 14 residues. The CDR3 bases are TGTGCCAGCAGTAAGGGAGGGGGTAATCAGCCCCAGCATTTT. Residues: CASSKGGGNQPQHF.

V usage is TRBV5-1 and J usage is TRBJ2-5; 8 bases are a match to TRBD1. This CDR3 contains 14 residues. The germline gives CDR1 SGHRS, CDR2 YFSETQ. J gave up 0 bases and V 4 bases, and 2 bases lay outside the gene matches. Here the CDR3 reads CASSTGQDQETQYF. In nucleotides, the CDR3 is TGCGCCAGCAGCACGGGACAGGACCAAGAGACCCAGTACTTC.

The chain carries TRBV5-1 and TRBJ2-7; 13 bases match TRBD2. V dropped 3 bases and J dropped 0; count of bases not matched to a gene: 6. The length of the CDR3 is 17 residues. Germline V gene lookup returns CDR1 SGHRS and CDR2 YFSETQ. The CDR3 spells CASSSRTSGGVSYEQYF. Here the CDR3 DNA reads TGCGCCAGCAGCTCCCGGACTAGCGGGGGCGTCTCCTACGAGCAGTACTTC.

V and J are TRBV20-1 and TRBJ2-3, with D possibly TRBD2 on 7 matching bases. Trimming removed 1 base at V and 2 bases at J, with 10 bases between. Looked up from germline, CDR1 is DFQATT and CDR2 is SNEGSKA (reference sequence). This CDR3 comprises 14 residues. CDR3: CSARGGGPTDTQYF. The CDR3 bases are TGCAGTGCTAGAGGGGGGGGGCCCACAGATACGCAGTATTTT.

This clonotype has a handful of counts. The chain is built from TRBV4-3 and TRBJ1-4; 8 bases are shared with TRBD1. In germline, CDR1 is LGHNA, CDR2 YSLEER. CDR3 length: 15 residues. V was pared by 0 bases and J by 10 bases, with 7 bases of the junction left unmatched. Here the CDR3 reads CASSQDAGGVGKLFF. In DNA, the CDR3 is TGCGCCAGCAGCCAAGATGCAGGGGGCGTCGGAAAACTGTTTTTT.